What follows describes a single T cell receptor beta chain. These data originate in a study of blood T cell repertoires in COVID-19. Study in general: Sample material is recorded as cDNA or gDNA derived from T cells, B-cell-depleted T cells, or PBMCs.

The CDR3 is 15 amino acids. Germline CDR1 is LNHDA and CDR2 is SQIVND (reference sequence). Trimming cost V 11 bases and J 2 bases, with 19 bases left between them. The data were produced by immunoSEQ multiplex PCR, yet TCRdb's version contains in-frame clones alone and is incomplete. The data show 360,000 or so clones, roughly nine tenths seen once. The chain recombines TRBV19 with TRBJ1-5, with TRBD1 as a possible D gene (6 bases). Sequenced sample: peripheral blood. The clonotype originates from a woman aged 60-75 years with COVID-19, enrolled during active disease. This CDR3 reads CASTDGGGRNQPQHF. Written as DNA, the CDR3 is TGTGCCTCAACAGATGGCGGGGGGCGCAATCAGCCCCAGCATTTT.